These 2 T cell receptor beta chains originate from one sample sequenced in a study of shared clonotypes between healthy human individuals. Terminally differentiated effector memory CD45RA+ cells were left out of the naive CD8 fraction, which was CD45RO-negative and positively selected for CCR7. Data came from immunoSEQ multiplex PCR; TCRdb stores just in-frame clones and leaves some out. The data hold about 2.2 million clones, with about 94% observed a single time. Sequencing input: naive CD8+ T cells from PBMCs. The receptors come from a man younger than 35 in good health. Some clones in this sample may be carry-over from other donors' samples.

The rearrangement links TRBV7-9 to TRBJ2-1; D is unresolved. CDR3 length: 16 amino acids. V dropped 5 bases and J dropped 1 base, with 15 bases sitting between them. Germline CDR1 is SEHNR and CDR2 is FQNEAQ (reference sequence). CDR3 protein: CASSPEISRSYNEQFF. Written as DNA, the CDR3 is TGTGCCAGCAGCCCCGAAATATCTCGGTCCTACAATGAGCAGTTCTTC. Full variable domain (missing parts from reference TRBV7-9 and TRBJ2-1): DTGVSQNPRHKITKRGQNVTFRCDPISEHNRLYWYRQTLGQGPEFLTYFQNEAQLEKSRLLSDRFSAERPKGSFSTLEIQRTEQGDSAMYLCASSPEISRSYNEQFFGPGTRLTVL.

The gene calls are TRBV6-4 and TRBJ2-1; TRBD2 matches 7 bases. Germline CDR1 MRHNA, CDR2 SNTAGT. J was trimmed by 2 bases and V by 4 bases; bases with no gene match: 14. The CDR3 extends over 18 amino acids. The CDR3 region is CASSGDASGQFPYNEQFF. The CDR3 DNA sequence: TGTGCCAGCAGTGGGGATGCTAGCGGACAATTCCCCTACAATGAGCAGTTCTTC.